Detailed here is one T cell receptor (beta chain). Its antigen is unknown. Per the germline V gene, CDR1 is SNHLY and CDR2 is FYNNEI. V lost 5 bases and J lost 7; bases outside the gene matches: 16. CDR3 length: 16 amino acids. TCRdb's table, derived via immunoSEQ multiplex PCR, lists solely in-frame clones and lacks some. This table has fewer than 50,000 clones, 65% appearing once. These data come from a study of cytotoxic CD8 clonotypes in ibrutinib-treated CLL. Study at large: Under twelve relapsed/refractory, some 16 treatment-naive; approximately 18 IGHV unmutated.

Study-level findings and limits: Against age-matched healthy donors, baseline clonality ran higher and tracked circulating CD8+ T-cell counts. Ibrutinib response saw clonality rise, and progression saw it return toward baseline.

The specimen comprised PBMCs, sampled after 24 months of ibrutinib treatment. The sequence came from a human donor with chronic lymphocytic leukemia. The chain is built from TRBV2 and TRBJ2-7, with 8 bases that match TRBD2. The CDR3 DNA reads TGTGCCAGCAGTCTCCCTGGACTAGCCGACTCCGTAGAGCAGTACTTC. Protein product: CASSLPGLADSVEQYF.